This T cell receptor beta chain derives from a study of T cells in women clearing cervical HPV infection (dated by TCRdb to 2016 to 2018). In terms of the full investigation: The cases were 25 women with histologically confirmed HPV16-related CIN3 or worse, and 2 of these cases were invasive cancers. Since HLA typing was available for only a few women, HLA type could not be ruled out as a confounder. The exploratory proof-of-principle case-control study was nested within the Guanacaste HPV Natural History Study in Costa Rica and compared TCR repertoires across cervical HPV16 outcomes. Quality controls consisted of five blinded duplicates per group, for a total of around 60 samples made up of 50 or so participants and about ten replicates. The parent cohort enrolled 10,000 to 11,000 women aged 18 or older in Guanacaste, Costa Rica, in about 1993 to 1995 and followed the women for seven years. The approximately 23 controls were women who cleared a single incident HPV16 infection within 12 months without developing precancer or cancer. Case blood was taken at the visit when the lesion was first identified, whereas control blood was taken when infection was no longer detected. Cases and controls were matched on age within five years and on year of sample collection. Cases had a median age of around 34 years compared with approximately 40 for controls, and baseline characteristics showed no significant differences between the groups. Among cases, blood sampling came a median of about 150 days after lesion detection, with an interquartile range of about 80 to 220 days.

TCR beta CDR3 regions were amplified by multiplex PCR using the immunoSEQ assay from an average of 1200 ng genomic DNA per sample. To correct primer bias, the assay used a complete synthetic TCR repertoire to set an amplification baseline. The amplicons were sequenced on the Illumina platform. The published analysis was carried out like this. Sequences were error-corrected by clustering with frequency ratios and a modified nearest-neighbor algorithm and were then analyzed in the immunoSEQ Analyzer with IMGT gene definitions. At each rarefaction depth, TCR richness and evenness were averaged over 20 rarefaction repeats, and samples with fewer sequences than the depth were excluded. Wilcoxon rank sum tests with FDR correction were used to compare relative abundances of V, D and J genes between the groups. An intraclass correlation of roughly 95% for TCR richness and an average of 76.4% across 66 gene segments were obtained from the blinded duplicates. TCRdb holds this immuneACCESS table with in-frame rearrangements only. Some clones are missing; in checked studies, unresolved V genes explain under half, and the rest has no known cause. V and J calls and clone size are given by that table; D and trimming were obtained from the DNA. The sample table gives 20,000 to 25,000 clones. Just over 6% of the sample is held by the ten biggest clonotypes.

V lost 4 bases and J lost 3 bases, and the count of bases not matched to a germline gene is 3. CDR1 and CDR2 are read off the germline V gene as SGHAT and FQNNGV. The CDR3, cysteine through phenylalanine, is 15 amino acids long. Part of the CDR3 DNA is given, 36 bases translated from base 1. Every participant had a single incident cervical HPV16 infection, and women with prevalent HPV16 infections were excluded. Cervical HPV DNA was detected by MY09/MY11 PCR and genotyped by dot-blot hybridization. Roughly 15 mL of heparinized blood were centrifuged, and the buffy coat was aliquoted, frozen at -30°C, then stored at -80°C. Genomic DNA was extracted from buffy coat specimens using QIAGEN kits. For this clone: No antigen is known for it. The read ends 3 residues before the CDR3 terminus; that terminus is restored from the germline J gene.

What the work shows at the level of the full study, not this receptor alone: Significantly higher TCR repertoire richness was observed in CIN3+ cases than in controls across sequencing depths, whereas no difference in evenness was found. Cases were distinguished from controls with an estimated AUC of almost 0.85 by random forest classifiers combining richness and V gene abundances. The cross-sectional design could not show whether associations preceded infection or resulted from it; effector/memory subsets and HPV-specific T cells were not isolated. Because the number of T cells per sample was unknown, the richness differences could reflect varying T-cell content rather than repertoire biology. Lower TRBV6-7 relative abundance was observed in cases than in controls (roughly 0.12% versus 0.15%; Bonferroni P = 0.0008).

The TCR was taken from a woman aged 18 to 75 with a cervical HPV16 infection that either progressed to CIN3+ or cleared (not recorded which). This sequence uses TRBV11-2 and TRBJ2-7; TRBD2 lines up with 13 middle nucleotides. Sequenced material: blood buffy coat. CDR3 DNA, as far as it was read: TGTGCCAGCAGCTCGGGACTAGCGGGGAGCTACGAG. The resulting protein is CASSSGLAGSYE. The CDR3 in full is CASSSGLAGSYEQYF.